This record covers a single T cell receptor (beta chain). This entry comes from a study of blood T cell repertoires in COVID-19. Background on the study: From the United States, Italy and Spain came samples of acute and convalescent COVID-19. From T cells, B-cell-depleted T cells, or PBMCs came the material, which was cDNA or gDNA.

The repertoire was sequenced with immunoSEQ multiplex PCR; TCRdb's copy has only in-frame clones and lacks some. The sample consists of approximately 45,000 clones, around four fifths of them appearing once. CDR1 and CDR2 (germline): SNHLY, FYNNEI. This CDR3 is 12 amino acids long. V was cut by 8 bases and J by 8 bases, with 15 bases left in between. The sequence was obtained from a woman of 80 years or more with acute or convalescent COVID-19. This chain connects TRBV2 to TRBJ1-2; D remains unclear. Sample: peripheral blood. The CDR3 region has the DNA TGTGCCAGCTGCTCGGAGGAATTCGGCTACACCTTC. Amino acids: CASCSEEFGYTF.